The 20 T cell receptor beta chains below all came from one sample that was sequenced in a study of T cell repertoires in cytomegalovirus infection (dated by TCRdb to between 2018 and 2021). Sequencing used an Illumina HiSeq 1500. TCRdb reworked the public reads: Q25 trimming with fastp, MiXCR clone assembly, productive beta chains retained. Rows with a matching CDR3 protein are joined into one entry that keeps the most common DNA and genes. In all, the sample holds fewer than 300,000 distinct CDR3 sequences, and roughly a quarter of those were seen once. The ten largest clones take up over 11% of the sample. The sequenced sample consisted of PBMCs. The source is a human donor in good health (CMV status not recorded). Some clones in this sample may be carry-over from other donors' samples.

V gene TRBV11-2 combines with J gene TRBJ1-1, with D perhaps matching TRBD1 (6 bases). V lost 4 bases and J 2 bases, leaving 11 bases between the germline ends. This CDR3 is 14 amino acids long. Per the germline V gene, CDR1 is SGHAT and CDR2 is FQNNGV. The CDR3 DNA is TGTGCCAGCAGCTCACAGGGATTCAACACTGAAGCTTTCTTT. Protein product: CASSSQGFNTEAFF.

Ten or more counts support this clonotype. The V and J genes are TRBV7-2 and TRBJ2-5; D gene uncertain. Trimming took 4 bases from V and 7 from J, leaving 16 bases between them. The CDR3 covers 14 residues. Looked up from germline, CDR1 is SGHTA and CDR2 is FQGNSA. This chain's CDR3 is CASSSGPGFGTQYF. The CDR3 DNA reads TGTGCCAGCAGCTCTGGGCCGGGTTTCGGGACCCAGTACTTC.

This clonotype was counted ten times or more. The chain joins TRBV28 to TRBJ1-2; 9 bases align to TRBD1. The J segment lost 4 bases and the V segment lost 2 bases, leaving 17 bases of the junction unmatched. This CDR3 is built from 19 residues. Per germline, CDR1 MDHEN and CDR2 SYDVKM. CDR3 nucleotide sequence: TGTGCCAGCAGTTTAGACAGGGGGTACCGAAAACTGGTTATCTATGGCTACACCTTC. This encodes CASSLDRGYRKLVIYGYTF.

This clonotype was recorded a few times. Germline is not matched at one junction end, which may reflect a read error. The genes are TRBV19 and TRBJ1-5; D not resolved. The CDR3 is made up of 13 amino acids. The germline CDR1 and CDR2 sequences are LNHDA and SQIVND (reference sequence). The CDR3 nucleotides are TGTGCCAGTACTATACGGGGCAATCAGCCCCAGCATTTT. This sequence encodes CASTIRGNQPQHF.

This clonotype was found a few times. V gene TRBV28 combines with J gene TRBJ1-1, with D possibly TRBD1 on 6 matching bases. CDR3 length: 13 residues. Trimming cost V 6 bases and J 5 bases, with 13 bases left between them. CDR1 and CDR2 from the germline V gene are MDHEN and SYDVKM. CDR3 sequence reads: CASRKQGRTEAFF. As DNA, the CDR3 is TGTGCCAGCAGAAAACAGGGACGGACTGAAGCTTTCTTT.

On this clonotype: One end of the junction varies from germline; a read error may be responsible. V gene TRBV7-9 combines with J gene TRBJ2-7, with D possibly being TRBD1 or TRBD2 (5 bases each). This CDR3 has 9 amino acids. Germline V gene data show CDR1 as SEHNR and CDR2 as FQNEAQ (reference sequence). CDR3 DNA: TGTGCCAGCAGCTTAGAAGAGGGGTTC. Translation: CASSLEEGF.

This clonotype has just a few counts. CDR3 bases: TGTGCCTGGAGTAGGCAAGCGAACACCGGGGAGCTGTTTTTT. Encoded protein: CAWSRQANTGELFF. The V call is TRBV30, the J call TRBJ2-2, with no clear D. The germline gives CDR1 GTSNPN, CDR2 SVGIG (reference sequence). Deletions cut 2 bases from V and 0 bases from J, with 7 bases between. The CDR3 extends over 14 amino acids.

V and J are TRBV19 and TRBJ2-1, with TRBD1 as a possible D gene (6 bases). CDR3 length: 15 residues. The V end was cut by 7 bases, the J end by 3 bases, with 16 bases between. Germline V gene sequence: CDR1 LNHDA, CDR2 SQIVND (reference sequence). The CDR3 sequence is CASIPGAGRYNEQFF. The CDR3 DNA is TGTGCCAGTATCCCAGGGGCTGGTCGCTACAATGAGCAGTTCTTC. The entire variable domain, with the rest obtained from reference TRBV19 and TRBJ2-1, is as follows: DGGITQSPKYLFRKEGQNVTLSCEQNLNHDAMYWYRQDPGQGLRLIYYSQIVNDFQKGDIAEGYSVSREKKESFPLTVTSAQKNPTAFYLCASIPGAGRYNEQFFGPGTRLTVL.

The CDR3 here is CASTHRGGSTEAFF. The CDR3 region has the DNA TGTGCCAGCACCCACCGGGGAGGAAGCACTGAAGCTTTCTTT. V and J are TRBV19 and TRBJ1-1; D call uncertain. Germline CDR1 LNHDA, CDR2 SQIVND (reference sequence). The ends were cut back, 9 bases at V and 4 bases at J, with 18 bases in the middle. The CDR3 loop spans 14 amino acids.

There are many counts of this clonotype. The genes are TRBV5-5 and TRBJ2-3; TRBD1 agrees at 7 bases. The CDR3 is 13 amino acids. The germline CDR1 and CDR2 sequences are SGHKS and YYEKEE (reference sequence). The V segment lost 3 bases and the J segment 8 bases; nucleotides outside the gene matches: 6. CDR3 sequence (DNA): TGTGCCAGCAGCTCCAGCCGGGACAGTACGCAGTATTTT. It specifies CASSSSRDSTQYF.

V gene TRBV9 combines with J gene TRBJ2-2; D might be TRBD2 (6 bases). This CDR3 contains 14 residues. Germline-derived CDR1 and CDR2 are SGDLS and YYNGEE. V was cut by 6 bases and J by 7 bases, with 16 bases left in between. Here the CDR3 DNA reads TGTGCCAGCACTCGGGAGCTGCACCGCGGGGAGCTGTTTTTT. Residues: CASTRELHRGELFF. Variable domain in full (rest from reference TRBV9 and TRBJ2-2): DSGVTQTPKHLITATGQRVTLRCSPRSGDLSVYWYQQSLDQGLQFLIQYYNGEERAKGNILERFSAQQFPDLHSELNLSSLELGDSALYFCASTRELHRGELFFGEGSRLTVL.

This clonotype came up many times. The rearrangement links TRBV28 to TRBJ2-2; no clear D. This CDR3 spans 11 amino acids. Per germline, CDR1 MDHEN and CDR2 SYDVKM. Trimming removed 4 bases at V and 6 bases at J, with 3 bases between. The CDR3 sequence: CASSWPGELFF. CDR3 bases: TGTGCCAGCAGTTGGCCCGGGGAGCTGTTTTTT.

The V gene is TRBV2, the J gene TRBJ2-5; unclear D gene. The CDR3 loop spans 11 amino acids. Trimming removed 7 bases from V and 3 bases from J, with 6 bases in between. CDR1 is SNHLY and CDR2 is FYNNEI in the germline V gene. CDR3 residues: CASKSEETQYF. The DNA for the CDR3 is TGTGCCAGCAAAAGCGAAGAGACCCAGTACTTC.

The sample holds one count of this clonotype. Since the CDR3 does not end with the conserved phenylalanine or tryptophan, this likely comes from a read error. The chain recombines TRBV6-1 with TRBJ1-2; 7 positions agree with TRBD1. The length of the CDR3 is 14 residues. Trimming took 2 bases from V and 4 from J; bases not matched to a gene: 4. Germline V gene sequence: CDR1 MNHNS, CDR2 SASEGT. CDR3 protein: CASSEKGTAYGYTC. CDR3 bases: TGTGCCAGCAGTGAAAAGGGGACAGCCTATGGCTACACCTGC.

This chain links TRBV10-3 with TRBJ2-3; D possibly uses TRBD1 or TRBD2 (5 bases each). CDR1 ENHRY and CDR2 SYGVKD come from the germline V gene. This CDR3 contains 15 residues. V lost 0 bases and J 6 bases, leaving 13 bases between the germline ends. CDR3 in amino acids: CAISESTGRTDTQYF. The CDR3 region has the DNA TGTGCCATCAGTGAGTCCACGGGGCGAACGGATACGCAGTATTTT.

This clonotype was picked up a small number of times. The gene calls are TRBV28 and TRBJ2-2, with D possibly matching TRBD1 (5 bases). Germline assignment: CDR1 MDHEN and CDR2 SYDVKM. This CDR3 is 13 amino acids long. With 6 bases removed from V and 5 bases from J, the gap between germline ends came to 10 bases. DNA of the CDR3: TGTGCCAGCAGATCCAGGGTAACCGGGGAGCTGTTTTTT. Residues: CASRSRVTGELFF. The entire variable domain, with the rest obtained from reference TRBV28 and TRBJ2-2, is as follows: DVKVTQSSRYLVKRTGEKVFLECVQDMDHENMFWYRQDPGLGLRLIYFSYDVKMKEKGDIPEGYSVSREKKERFSLILESASTNQTSMYLCASRSRVTGELFFGEGSRLTVL.

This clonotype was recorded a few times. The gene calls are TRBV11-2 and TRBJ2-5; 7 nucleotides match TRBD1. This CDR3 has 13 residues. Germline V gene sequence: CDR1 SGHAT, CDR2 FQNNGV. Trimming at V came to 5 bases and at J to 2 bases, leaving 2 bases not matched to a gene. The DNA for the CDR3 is TGTGCCAGCAGCGGGACAGTTCAAGAGACCCAGTACTTC. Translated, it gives CASSGTVQETQYF.

This CDR3 reads CASSYQTASSYNEQFF. The CDR3 region has the DNA TGTGCCAGCAGTTACCAGACAGCGAGCTCCTACAATGAGCAGTTCTTC. The chain combines TRBV6-2 or TRBV6-3 with TRBJ2-1, with D perhaps TRBD1 (5 bases). The CDR3 is 16 amino acids. CDR1 MNHEY and CDR2 SVGEGT come from the germline V gene. V was clipped by 2 bases and J by 0 bases, with 11 bases between them.

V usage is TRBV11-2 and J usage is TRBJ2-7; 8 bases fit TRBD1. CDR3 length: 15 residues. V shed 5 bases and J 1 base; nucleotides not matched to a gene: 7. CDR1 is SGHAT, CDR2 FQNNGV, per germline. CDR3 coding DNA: TGTGCCAGCAGCCCGCGGGACAGGAGTTCCTACGAGCAGTACTTC. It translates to CASSPRDRSSYEQYF. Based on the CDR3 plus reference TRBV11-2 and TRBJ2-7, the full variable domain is EAGVAQSPRYKIIEKRQSVAFWCNPISGHATLYWYQQILGQGPKLLIQFQNNGVVDDSQLPKDRFSAERLKGVDSTLKIQPAKLEDSAVYLCASSPRDRSSYEQYFGPGTRLTVT.

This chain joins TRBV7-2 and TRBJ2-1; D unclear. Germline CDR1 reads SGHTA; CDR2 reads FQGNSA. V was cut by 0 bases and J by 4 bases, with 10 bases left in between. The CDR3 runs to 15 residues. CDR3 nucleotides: TGTGCCAGCAGCTTAGCGGGTTGGATATACAATGAGCAGTTCTTC. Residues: CASSLAGWIYNEQFF.